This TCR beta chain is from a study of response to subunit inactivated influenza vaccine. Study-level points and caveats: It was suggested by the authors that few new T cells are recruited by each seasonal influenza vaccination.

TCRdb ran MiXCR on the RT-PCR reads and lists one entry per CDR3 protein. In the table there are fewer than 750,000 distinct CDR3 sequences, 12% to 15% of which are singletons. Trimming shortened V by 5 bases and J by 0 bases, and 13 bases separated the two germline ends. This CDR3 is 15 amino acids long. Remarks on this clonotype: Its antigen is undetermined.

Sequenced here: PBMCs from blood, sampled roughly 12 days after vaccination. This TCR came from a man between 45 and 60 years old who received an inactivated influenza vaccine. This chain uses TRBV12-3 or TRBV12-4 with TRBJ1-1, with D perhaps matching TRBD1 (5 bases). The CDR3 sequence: CASSPGGTLNTEAFF. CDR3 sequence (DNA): TGTGCCAGCAGTCCGGGGGGGACTCTGAACACTGAAGCTTTCTTT.